This is a list of T cell receptor beta chains from one sample in a study of blood T cell repertoires in COVID-19. This table comes from immunoSEQ multiplex PCR, and its TCRdb copy is limited to in-frame clones, with some not included. This table holds about 26,000 clones, roughly 90% found once. The specimen sequenced was peripheral blood. All receptors come from a human donor in a cohort sampled during active COVID-19. The CDR3 runs from the conserved cysteine through the conserved F or W. D genes are given only for firm matches. Some rows have no size entry. The others give once, few or many, or a class for an expanded clone.

>TRBJ2-7|TRBV4-2|TRBD1|15|NA
TGTGCCAGCAGCCAACCGGGACAGGGTACCTACGAGCAGTACTTC
CASSQPGQGTYEQYF
>TRBJ1-4|TRBV10-2|NA|15|once
TGCGCCAGCAGGCCGGGGGGTCTCCGGGGGGAAAAACTGTTTTTT
CASRPGGLRGEKLFF
>TRBJ1-1|TRBV19|TRBD1|15|NA
TGTGCCAGTAGTATCGGGGACAGGGAGGTCACTGAAGCTTTCTTT
CASSIGDREVTEAFF
>TRBJ2-2|TRBV27|NA|19|NA
TGTGCCAGCAGTCTCCAAACTCCTGGAGGGGAAGGTTCGGCCGGGGAGCTGTTTTTT
CASSLQTPGGEGSAGELFF
>TRBJ2-7|TRBV3-1/TRBV3-2|TRBD2|15|NA
TGTGCCAGCAGTCCGGGGCTAGCGGGGTTTTACGAGCAGTACTTC
CASSPGLAGFYEQYF
>TRBJ1-5|TRBV19|TRBD1|17|NA
TGTGCCAGTAGTATAACCAACAGGGGACAATCCAATCAGCCCCAGCATTTT
CASSITNRGQSNQPQHF
>TRBJ2-1|TRBV4-1|TRBD2|19|NA
TGCGCCAGCAGCCCCCTCGGGACTAGCGGGAGGAATAGCTACAATGAGCAGTTCTTC
CASSPLGTSGRNSYNEQFF
>TRBJ2-3|TRBV28|TRBD1|14|NA
TGTGCCAGCAACTACAGGGGAGGCACAGATACGCAGTATTTT
CASNYRGGTDTQYF
>TRBJ2-5|TRBV7-9|NA|14|NA
TGTGCCAGCGCCCGGTACTACCCTCAAGAGACCCAGTACTTC
CASARYYPQETQYF
>TRBJ2-7|TRBV12-3/TRBV12-4|NA|13|NA
TGTGCCAGCAGCCCGTCGCAGGGGTCCGAGCAGTACTTC
CASSPSQGSEQYF
>TRBJ1-1|TRBV18|NA|13|NA
TGTGCCAGCTCACCACTAGCGGACATTGAAGCTTTCTTT
CASSPLADIEAFF
>TRBJ1-4|TRBV4-1|NA|16|NA
TGCGCCAGCAGCCGCAACCCGTCCAGGGAAGGTGAAAAACTGTTTTTT
CASSRNPSREGEKLFF
>TRBJ2-7|TRBV10-3|TRBD1|13|NA
TGTGCCATCCAGGGACAGGGAACCTACGAGCAGTACTTC
CAIQGQGTYEQYF
>TRBJ2-5|TRBV5-1|NA|14|NA
TGCGCCAGCAGCCGAGGAGGGGAGCGAGAGACCCAGTACTTC
CASSRGGERETQYF
>TRBJ2-1|TRBV20-1|NA|12|NA
TGCAGTGCTAGTTCCTCGGGGAGTGAGCAGTTCTTC
CSASSSGSEQFF
>TRBJ2-2|TRBV7-6|TRBD1|16|NA
TGTGCCAGCAGCCAACAGGGGACAGCCTACACCGGGGAGCTGTTTTTT
CASSQQGTAYTGELFF
>TRBJ2-3|TRBV5-1|NA|15|NA
TGCGCCAGCAGCCCAGCGGGCTCTAGCACAGATACGCAGTATTTT
CASSPAGSSTDTQYF
>TRBJ2-1|TRBV7-9|NA|15|NA
TGTGCCAGCAGCCCCAGTGGCGGATCCTACAATGAGCAGTTCTTC
CASSPSGGSYNEQFF
>TRBJ1-5|TRBV19|NA|13|NA
TGTGCCAGTAGTATCCAGGAGGGTCAGCCCCAGCATTTT
CASSIQEGQPQHF
>TRBJ2-5|TRBV4-2|TRBD2|18|NA
TGTGCCAGCAGCCAAGATCGTACCAGCGGGGGAAACCAAGAGACCCAGTACTTC
CASSQDRTSGGNQETQYF